This TCR beta chain was captured by sequencing in a study of blood T cell repertoires in COVID-19. Study overall: The United States, Italy and Spain supplied acute and convalescent COVID-19 samples. T cells, B-cell-depleted T cells, or PBMCs supplied cDNA or gDNA.

Germline CDR1 and CDR2: WSHSY and SAAADI. Between the trimmed V and J ends, which lost 7 bases and 10 bases, there was a span of 17 bases. This CDR3 contains 13 residues. Authors' analysis steps: By means of reference gene primer amplification, nucleated cell counts were estimated. Some clones are missing from TCRdb's copy, which holds only in-frame ones; the method was immunoSEQ multiplex PCR. That table furnishes V, J and clone size, whereas the DNA furnished D and trimming. The table has about 280,000 clones, roughly 85% seen once. The chain is built from TRBV10-2 and TRBJ2-1; possible D gene TRBD1, 6 bases. This receptor was taken from a man over 45 with active or convalescent COVID-19. Material for sequencing was peripheral blood. CDR3 region: CASKGVSPVEQFF. The CDR3 DNA reads as TGCGCCAGCAAGGGGGTCTCTCCAGTGGAGCAGTTCTTC.